This TCR beta chain was captured in a study of Graves' ophthalmopathy and Graves' hyperthyroidism. RNA transcripts were the template, and TCR beta CDR3 regions were amplified from them. The authors performed first-round RT-PCR with HTBI primers and then a second-round multiplex PCR. TCRdb ran MiXCR on the multiplex PCR reads and lists one entry per CDR3 protein. The sample has approximately 410,000 distinct CDR3 sequences; 15% to 17% are singletons. Hyperthyroidism counted as stable given no ophthalmopathy within 18 months of follow-up. Enrolled hyperthyroidism patients had a new diagnosis, a duration under 2 months, and an age of 18 to 65. Patients were excluded if they had other autoimmune diseases or uncontrolled infections, and likewise if pregnancy or lactation applied. This clonotype has a count of ten or more. The sequencing input was peripheral blood. The TCR comes from a woman aged 18-29 years with stable Graves' hyperthyroidism.

In DNA form, the CDR3 reads TGTGCCAGCTTCCTAAGGGGTAGCAATCAGCCCCAGCATTTT. Translated: CASFLRGSNQPQHF. The rearrangement joins TRBV6-1 to TRBJ1-5; weak D call: TRBD1 (5 bases). The CDR3 contains 14 residues. V lost 8 bases and J 0 bases, leaving 11 bases between the germline ends. Germline CDR1 reads MNHNS; CDR2 reads SASEGT.